The 4 T cell receptor beta chains below were found in one sample sequenced in a study of blood T cell repertoires in COVID-19. Assay: immunoSEQ multiplex PCR; the TCRdb copy retains only in-frame clones and omits some. This sample has tens of thousands of clones; over 65% occur once, and the top ten carry roughly 15%. Sequencing was done on a sample of peripheral blood. The receptor set was obtained from a woman aged 65 to 85 with acute or convalescent COVID-19.

The chain employs TRBV2 and TRBJ1-2, with TRBD1 as a possible D gene (6 bases). The germline V gene encodes CDR1 SNHLY and CDR2 FYNNEI. CDR3 length: 15 amino acids. V was shortened by 3 bases and J by 8 bases, with 19 bases between the two germline ends. CDR3 DNA: TGTGCCAGCAGTGAGCAATGGACAGCCCCAGGAGGCTACACCTTC. It yields the protein CASSEQWTAPGGYTF.

The chain is built from TRBV24-1 and TRBJ2-1, with 7 bases that match TRBD1. The germline gives CDR1 KGHDR, CDR2 SFDVKD. CDR3 length: 15 residues. The V and J ends lost 3 bases and 4 bases, in that order; junction bases with no gene match: 5. The CDR3 loop reads CATSDMTGSYNEQFF. CDR3 bases: TGTGCCACCAGTGATATGACAGGGTCGTACAATGAGCAGTTCTTC.

This clone was recorded only once. The chain is built from TRBV5-1 and TRBJ1-1; TRBD1 matches 9 bases. Germline CDR1 is SGHRS and CDR2 is YFSETQ. This CDR3 has 15 residues. Unmatched junction bases numbered 9, after V lost 5 bases and J lost 4 bases. The CDR3 sequence: CASRTGQGMVTEAFF. CDR3 DNA sequence: TGCGCCAGCAGAACCGGACAGGGGATGGTCACTGAAGCTTTCTTT.

This chain uses TRBV6-5 with TRBJ1-1; D is ambiguous. V was cut by 8 bases and J by 5 bases, with 12 bases left in between. CDR3 length: 12 residues. Per the germline V gene, CDR1 is MNHEY and CDR2 is SVGAGI. The CDR3 DNA reads as TGTGCCAGCGGCCGGAGGTTGACTGAAGCTTTCTTT. Its translation: CASGRRLTEAFF.